The 26 T cell receptor beta chains reported below all come from one sample, sequenced in a study of cytomegalovirus exposure and HLA in healthy donors. Both 60 Vbeta primers and 13 Jbeta primers went into the PCR. TCRdb's copy holds only in-frame clones and misses some; the assay was immunoSEQ multiplex PCR. The data contain approximately 170,000 clones, around 81% of them singletons. The sample comprised PBMCs. The receptor source for this set is a woman in her 30s in good health and CMV-seropositive.

The rearrangement uses TRBV30 and TRBJ1-6; 7 bases fit TRBD1. V gave up 2 bases and J gave up 6 bases; unmatched junction bases: 7. Germline assignment: CDR1 GTSNPN and CDR2 SVGIG (reference sequence). CDR3 size: 15 residues. The CDR3 coding sequence is TGTGCCTGGAGTACCCCCACAGGGGCTAATTCACCCCTCCACTTT. Translated: CAWSTPTGANSPLHF.

The DNA of the CDR3 is TGCGCCAGCAGCCCTGGACAGAGCAATCAGCCCCAGCATTTT. Protein sequence: CASSPGQSNQPQHF. The chain links TRBV5-1 to TRBJ1-5, with D maybe TRBD1 (6 bases). Looked up from germline, CDR1 is SGHRS and CDR2 is YFSETQ. The CDR3 has 14 amino acids. V was cut by 4 bases and J by 1 base, with 9 bases left in between.

V gene TRBV7-7 combines with J gene TRBJ2-7; the match to TRBD1 covers 8 bases. The germline V gene has CDR1 SSHAT and CDR2 FNYEAQ (reference sequence). CDR3 size: 15 residues. V was clipped by 1 base and J by 0 bases; unmatched bases: 2. This chain's CDR3 is CASSLGDRGSYEQYF. CDR3 nucleotide sequence: TGTGCCAGCAGCTTAGGAGACAGGGGCTCCTACGAGCAGTACTTC.

The rearrangement uses TRBV5-1 and TRBJ1-1; a possible D gene is TRBD1 (5 bases). CDR3 length equals 13 residues. Trimming cost V 4 bases and J 5 bases, with 12 bases left between them. In germline, CDR1 is SGHRS, CDR2 YFSETQ. The CDR3 sequence is CASSRSGWTEAFF. As DNA, the CDR3 is TGCGCCAGCAGCCGATCAGGGTGGACTGAAGCTTTCTTT.

DNA for the CDR3: TGTGCCAGCAGCCCCCCTCCGAGGGCCTGGGTTGGCTACACCTTC. Protein: CASSPPPRAWVGYTF. The J gene is TRBJ1-2, the V gene TRBV11-2; D unresolved. The CDR3 is 15 residues long. Trimming shortened V by 5 bases and J by 7 bases, and 20 bases separated the two germline ends. CDR1 and CDR2 (germline): SGHAT, FQNNGV.

J is TRBJ1-1 and V is TRBV6-1, with a weak D call TRBD1 (5 bases). Germline CDR1 is MNHNS and CDR2 is SASEGT. Deletions cut 4 bases from V and 1 base from J, with 19 bases between. The CDR3 has 17 amino acids. CDR3 loop: CASSVAQGKQPNTEAFF. The CDR3 DNA sequence: TGTGCCAGCAGTGTGGCGCAGGGAAAACAGCCGAACACTGAAGCTTTCTTT.

In its sample, this clone was seen a few times. This chain joins TRBV9 and TRBJ1-1; D might be TRBD1 (5 bases). The CDR3 sequence is 14 residues long. Trimming took off 0 bases at V and 3 bases at J, with 9 bases between the two ends. Germline lookup yields CDR1 SGDLS and CDR2 YYNGEE. In DNA, the CDR3 is TGTGCCAGCAGCGTAGGACCCAGGGACACTGAAGCTTTCTTT. This sequence encodes CASSVGPRDTEAFF.

This clone was detected only once. The rearrangement links TRBV5-1 to TRBJ2-1; 11 nucleotides align to TRBD2. The ends lost 4 bases at V and 4 bases at J; junction bases unmatched: 4. Germline-derived CDR1 and CDR2 are SGHRS and YFSETQ. The CDR3 length is 15 residues. The CDR3 DNA follows: TGCGCCAGCAGCCCGGGACTAGCGGTATACAATGAGCAGTTCTTC. It yields the protein CASSPGLAVYNEQFF.

This chain connects TRBV28 to TRBJ2-5; a possible D gene is TRBD1 (7 bases). The length of the CDR3 is 14 residues. CDR1 and CDR2 (germline): MDHEN, SYDVKM. V was cut by 8 bases and J by 9 bases, with 22 bases left in between. The CDR3 DNA sequence: TGTGCCAGCTCCAGGGGGGCCACGCGGGTTGCCCAGTACTTC. Its protein is CASSRGATRVAQYF.

The V and J genes are TRBV27 and TRBJ1-4; perhaps TRBD1 as D (5 bases). V was cut by 5 bases and J by 8 bases, with 15 bases left in between. The CDR3 sequence is 14 residues long. Germline assignment: CDR1 MNHEY and CDR2 SMNVEV (reference sequence). DNA of the CDR3: TGTGCCAGCAGTCCATGGGGGAGGCCCGAAAAACTGTTTTTT. This translates into CASSPWGRPEKLFF.

This clone has a single count. This sample includes further DNA sequences coding for the same CDR3. The CDR3 DNA reads as TGTGCCAGCAGGACAGGGGTCACTGAAGCTTTCTTT. It codes for CASRTGVTEAFF. V gene TRBV2 combines with J gene TRBJ1-1; 8 positions agree with TRBD1. This CDR3 region has 12 residues. The V gene's germline CDR1 is SNHLY and CDR2 FYNNEI. Trimming removed 6 bases from V and 4 bases from J; junction bases left unmatched: 1.

The chain has TRBV19 and TRBJ1-2; TRBD1 is a possible D gene (6 bases). The CDR3 covers 14 residues. V lost 7 bases to trimming and J lost 4 bases, with 16 bases between them. The germline V gene encodes CDR1 LNHDA and CDR2 SQIVND (reference sequence). The CDR3 is CASIPGQRLYGYTF. In DNA, the CDR3 is TGTGCCAGTATTCCGGGACAAAGACTCTATGGCTACACCTTC.

The chain combines TRBV5-1 with TRBJ2-3, with 10 positions matching TRBD2. CDR3 length: 16 residues. Germline V lookup: CDR1 SGHRS, CDR2 YFSETQ. V shed 0 bases and J 5 bases; nucleotides not matched to a gene: 6. CDR3 DNA sequence: TGCGCCAGCAGCTTGGGAGCGGGGGGGCCCGGAGATACGCAGTATTTT. Residues: CASSLGAGGPGDTQYF.

The gene calls are TRBV18 and TRBJ2-7; D gene ambiguous. V was cut by 2 bases and J by 6 bases, with 5 bases left in between. The CDR3 runs to 11 residues. Germline V gives CDR1 KGHSH, CDR2 LQKENI. The CDR3 region is CASSPRSEQYF. The DNA of the CDR3 is TGTGCCAGCTCACCAAGGAGCGAGCAGTACTTC. The full variable domain, its missing parts supplied by reference TRBV18 and TRBJ2-7, is NAGVMQNPRHLVRRRGQEARLRCSPMKGHSHVYWYRQLPEEGLKFMVYLQKENIIDESGMPKERFSAEFPKEGPSILRIQQVVRGDSAAYFCASSPRSEQYFGPGTRLTVT.

In its sample, this clone was seen a few times. The chain uses TRBV18 and TRBJ2-7; weak D call: TRBD1 (6 bases). This CDR3 spans 15 amino acids. Between the trimmed V and J ends, which lost 3 bases and 1 base, there was a span of 13 bases. Germline values: CDR1 KGHSH, CDR2 LQKENI. CDR3 DNA: TGTGCCAGCTCACCGGAACTCGACAGGTCCTACGAGCAGTACTTC. Its protein is CASSPELDRSYEQYF.

The CDR3 sequence: CASSTTSGSYNEQFF. CDR3 DNA: TGTGCCAGCAGCACAACTAGCGGGAGCTACAATGAGCAGTTCTTC. The chain combines TRBV11-2 with TRBJ2-1; 11 bases agree with TRBD2. This CDR3 has 15 amino acids. J lost 3 bases, V lost 5 bases, and 3 bases had no gene match. Germline CDR1 and CDR2: SGHAT and FQNNGV.

This clone was counted a few times. The chain couples TRBV9 to TRBJ1-2; 10 bases agree with TRBD1. V lost 4 bases to trimming and J lost 2 bases; unmatched junction nucleotides: 5. The germline gives CDR1 SGDLS, CDR2 YYNGEE. The CDR3 contains 15 residues. CDR3 loop: CASSPGGQGNYGYTF. Here the CDR3 DNA reads TGTGCCAGCAGCCCAGGGGGACAGGGGAACTATGGCTACACCTTC.

This chain links TRBV7-9 with TRBJ2-5, with 7 bases matching TRBD1. CDR3 length: 15 amino acids. Germline lookup yields CDR1 SEHNR and CDR2 FQNEAQ (reference sequence). The V segment lost 5 bases and the J segment 3 bases; nucleotides outside the gene matches: 9. The chain's CDR3 is CASSPGTAEKETQYF. The DNA for the CDR3 is TGTGCCAGCAGCCCCGGGACAGCAGAAAAAGAGACCCAGTACTTC. The whole variable domain, remainder taken from reference TRBV7-9 and TRBJ2-5, is DTGVSQNPRHKITKRGQNVTFRCDPISEHNRLYWYRQTLGQGPEFLTYFQNEAQLEKSRLLSDRFSAERPKGSFSTLEIQRTEQGDSAMYLCASSPGTAEKETQYFGPGTRLLVL.

V is TRBV5-1 and J is TRBJ2-1; D unresolved. Germline loops: CDR1 SGHRS, CDR2 YFSETQ. The CDR3 is 15 residues long. Trimming shortened V by 0 bases and J by 0 bases, and 7 bases separated the two germline ends. DNA of the CDR3: TGCGCCAGCAGCTTGGCCCTGAGCTCCTACAATGAGCAGTTCTTC. Protein: CASSLALSSYNEQFF. The variable domain in full, completed from reference TRBV5-1 and TRBJ2-1, reads KAGVTQTPRYLIKTRGQQVTLSCSPISGHRSVSWYQQTPGQGLQFLFEYFSETQRNKGNFPGRFSGRQFSNSRSEMNVSTLELGDSALYLCASSLALSSYNEQFFGPGTRLTVL.

DNA for the CDR3: TGTGCCAGCAGTCCACTACCCAGGGGGTTTGAAGCTTTCTTT. Residues: CASSPLPRGFEAFF. The V and J genes are TRBV28 and TRBJ1-1, with 7 bases lining up with TRBD1. The ends lost 5 bases at V and 7 bases at J; junction bases unmatched: 10. This CDR3 is built from 14 residues. The germline V gene encodes CDR1 MDHEN and CDR2 SYDVKM. The variable domain in full, with the rest retrieved from reference TRBV28 and TRBJ1-1, is DVKVTQSSRYLVKRTGEKVFLECVQDMDHENMFWYRQDPGLGLRLIYFSYDVKMKEKGDIPEGYSVSREKKERFSLILESASTNQTSMYLCASSPLPRGFEAFFGQGTRLTVV.

The chain carries TRBV2 and TRBJ1-1; D is undetermined. Trimming shortened V by 6 bases and J by 4 bases, and 21 bases separated the two germline ends. Per the germline V gene, CDR1 is SNHLY and CDR2 is FYNNEI. The CDR3 spans 16 residues. The CDR3 region is CASRFLAPGSVTEAFF. In DNA form, the CDR3 reads TGTGCCAGCAGGTTTTTGGCCCCGGGATCGGTCACTGAAGCTTTCTTT.

J is TRBJ1-2 and V is TRBV27; 8 nucleotides agree with TRBD1. The CDR3 runs to 14 residues. The V segment lost 5 bases and the J segment 5 bases; nucleotides outside the gene matches: 7. Germline V CDR1 and CDR2: MNHEY, SMNVEV (reference sequence). The CDR3, as DNA: TGTGCCAGCAGTCTGGCAGGGGGCGGATATGGCTACACCTTC. Encoded protein: CASSLAGGGYGYTF.

The V gene is TRBV7-2, the J gene TRBJ1-3, with 8 bases lining up with TRBD1. CDR3 length: 15 amino acids. Trimming at V came to 3 bases and at J to 4 bases, leaving 5 bases not matched to a gene. Germline V gives CDR1 SGHTA, CDR2 FQGNSA. The CDR3 region is CASSFGQGTGNTIYF. DNA of the CDR3: TGTGCCAGCAGCTTCGGACAGGGTACGGGAAACACCATATATTTT.

The chain has TRBV9 and TRBJ2-3; 9 bases fit TRBD1. The germline gives CDR1 SGDLS, CDR2 YYNGEE. The junction had 15 bases not matched to a gene; V was cut back by 4 bases and J by 6 bases. This CDR3 comprises 17 residues. For the CDR3, the DNA is TGTGCCAGCAGCTTCACTCTCCTGCAGACAGGGGGGGATACGCAGTATTTT. Its translation is CASSFTLLQTGGDTQYF.

This clone was observed a few times. The rearrangement joins TRBV5-1 to TRBJ2-1, with 10 bases fitting TRBD2. CDR1 is SGHRS, CDR2 YFSETQ, per germline. V lost 4 bases to trimming and J lost 4 bases; unmatched junction nucleotides: 17. The CDR3 contains 19 residues. CDR3 coding DNA: TGCGCCAGCAGCCCGGGCCGGACTAGCGGCGCTTATCTTTACAATGAGCAGTTCTTC. The encoded protein is CASSPGRTSGAYLYNEQFF. Full variable domain (missing parts from reference TRBV5-1 and TRBJ2-1): KAGVTQTPRYLIKTRGQQVTLSCSPISGHRSVSWYQQTPGQGLQFLFEYFSETQRNKGNFPGRFSGRQFSNSRSEMNVSTLELGDSALYLCASSPGRTSGAYLYNEQFFGPGTRLTVL.

The chain employs TRBV9 and TRBJ1-1; a weak D match, TRBD1 (6 bases). The CDR3 covers 16 residues. The V gene's germline CDR1 is SGDLS and CDR2 YYNGEE. The V gene lost 0 bases and the J gene lost 1 base, with 13 bases spanning the gap. CDR3 residues: CASSVDLGARNTEAFF. DNA of the CDR3: TGTGCCAGCAGCGTAGATTTGGGGGCAAGGAACACTGAAGCTTTCTTT.